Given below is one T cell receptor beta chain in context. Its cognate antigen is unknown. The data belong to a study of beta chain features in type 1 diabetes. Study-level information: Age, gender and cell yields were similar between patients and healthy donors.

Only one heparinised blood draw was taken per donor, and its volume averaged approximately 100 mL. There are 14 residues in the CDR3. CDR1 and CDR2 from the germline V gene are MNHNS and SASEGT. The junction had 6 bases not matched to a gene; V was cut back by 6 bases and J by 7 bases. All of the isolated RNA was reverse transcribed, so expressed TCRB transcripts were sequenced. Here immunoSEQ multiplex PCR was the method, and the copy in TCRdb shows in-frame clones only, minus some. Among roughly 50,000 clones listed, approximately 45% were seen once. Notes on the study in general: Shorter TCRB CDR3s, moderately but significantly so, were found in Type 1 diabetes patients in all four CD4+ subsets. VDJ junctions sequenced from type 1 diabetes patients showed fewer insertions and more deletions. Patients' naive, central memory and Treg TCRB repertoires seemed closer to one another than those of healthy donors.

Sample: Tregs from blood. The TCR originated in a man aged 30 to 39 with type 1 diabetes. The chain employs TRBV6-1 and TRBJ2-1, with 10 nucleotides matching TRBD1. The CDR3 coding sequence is TGTGCCAGCAGCGTAGGACAGGGGGATAATGAGCAGTTCTTC. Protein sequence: CASSVGQGDNEQFF.